There are many counts of the clone carrying this T cell receptor beta chain. Its antigen is currently unknown. Between the trimmed V and J ends, which lost 0 bases and 2 bases, there was a span of 10 bases. Germline lookup yields CDR1 MNHEY and CDR2 SVGAGI. This CDR3 comprises 15 residues. TCR beta libraries were made by quantitative 5'-RACE with molecular barcodes. TCRdb re-called the 5' RACE reads with MiXCR, one entry per CDR3 protein. This table holds 300,000 to 400,000 distinct CDR3 sequences, around 20% found once. The entry originates in a study of CD8 T cells in ankylosing spondylitis. The study's findings and limits: Reports of some motif variants in reactive arthritis synovial fluid and blood predate this one. Blood of patients with ankylosing spondylitis appeared to be characterized by a TCR beta motif of roughly eight highly homologous variants. Matched ankylosing spondylitis synovial fluid reportedly contained a significantly enriched population of disease-linked clones. With a CD8+ phenotype, disease-linked clones were relatively rare in peripheral blood.

Sequenced input: blood, either unsorted or a sorted T cell fraction (not recorded which). V is TRBV6-5 and J is TRBJ1-1, with D maybe TRBD1 (6 bases). This receptor was taken from a male donor with ankylosing spondylitis. The CDR3 loop reads CASSYSGGTNTEAFF. As DNA, the CDR3 is TGTGCCAGCAGTTACTCGGGGGGCACTAACACTGAAGCTTTCTTT.